One T cell receptor beta chain is described in this entry. The antigen remains unidentified. This entry belongs to a study of STAT5B mutations in CD4+ large granular lymphocyte leukemia. This CDR3 contains 15 residues. J lost 8 bases, V lost 2 bases, and 7 bases had no gene match. Germline values: CDR1 SGHAT, CDR2 FQNNGV. Clones were read by immunoSEQ multiplex PCR, and TCRdb kept only the in-frame ones, dropping some. The table shows under 35,000 clones, with approximately 79% occurring only once. Whole-study findings and limits: TRBV06-family usage was enriched in top patient clones (8/27) versus controls (2/35). No patients shared main leukemic clonotypes, though around 27% appeared at low frequency elsewhere.

The sequencing input was CD4+ T cells from blood buffy coats. This TCR was recovered from a human donor in good health. The chain joins TRBV11-2 to TRBJ2-4; 9 positions match TRBD2. The CDR3 DNA sequence: TGTGCCAGCAGCTTATCGGGACTAGCCATGGACATTCAGTACTTC. Its protein product is CASSLSGLAMDIQYF.